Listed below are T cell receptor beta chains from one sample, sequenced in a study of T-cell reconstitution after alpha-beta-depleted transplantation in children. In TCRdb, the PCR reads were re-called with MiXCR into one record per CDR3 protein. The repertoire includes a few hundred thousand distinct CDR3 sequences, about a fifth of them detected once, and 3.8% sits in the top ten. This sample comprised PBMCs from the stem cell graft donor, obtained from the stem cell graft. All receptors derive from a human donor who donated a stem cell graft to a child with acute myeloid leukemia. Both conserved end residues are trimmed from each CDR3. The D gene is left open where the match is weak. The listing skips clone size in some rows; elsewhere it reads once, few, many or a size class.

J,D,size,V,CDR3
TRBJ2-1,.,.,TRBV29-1,SPVREDEQF
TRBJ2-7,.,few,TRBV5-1,ASSRPGLMSYEQY
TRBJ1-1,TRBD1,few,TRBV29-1,SALPGQGFTEAF
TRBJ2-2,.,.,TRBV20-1,SALSRGYTGELF
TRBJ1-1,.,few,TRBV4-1,ASSQGRIGRKNTEAF
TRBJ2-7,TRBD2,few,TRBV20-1,SARGSGMYYEQY
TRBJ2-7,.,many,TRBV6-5,ASSYDNAYEQY
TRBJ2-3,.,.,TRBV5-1,ASSLDSFSTDTQY
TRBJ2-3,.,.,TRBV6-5,ASSYSDLFAQY
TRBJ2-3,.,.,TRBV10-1,ASSRVRTDTQY
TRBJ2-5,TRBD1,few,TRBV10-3,AISSGTGEETQY
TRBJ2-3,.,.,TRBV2,ASSPTGPSTDTQY
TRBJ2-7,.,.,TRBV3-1,ASSQDAAPLREQY
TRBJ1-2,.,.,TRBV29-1,SVEGADYGYT
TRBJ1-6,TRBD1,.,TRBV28,ASSLRGQGFSPLH
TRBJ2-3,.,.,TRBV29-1,SVGRGLGTDTQY
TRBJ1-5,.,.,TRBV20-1,SVSRASNQPQH
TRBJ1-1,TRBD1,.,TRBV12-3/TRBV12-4,ASSSGQGAARVSEAF
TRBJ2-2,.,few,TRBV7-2,ASSPTGPNTGELF
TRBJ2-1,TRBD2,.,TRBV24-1,ATSDTTSGSSYNEQF
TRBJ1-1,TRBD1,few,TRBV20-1,SALNTKRTGEAF
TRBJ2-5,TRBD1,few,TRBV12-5,ASGSARDRGRETQY
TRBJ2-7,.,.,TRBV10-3,AISESGKTAHPYEQY
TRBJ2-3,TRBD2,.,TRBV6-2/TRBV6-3,ASSYGLAGIGTQY
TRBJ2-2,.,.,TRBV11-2,ASRPRGTDTGELF
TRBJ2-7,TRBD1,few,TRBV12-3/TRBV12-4,ASTVQGFSYEQY
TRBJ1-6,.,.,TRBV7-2,ASSSFLNSPLH
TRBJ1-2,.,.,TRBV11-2,ASSLDRISGYT
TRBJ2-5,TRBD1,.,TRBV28,ASTPSRGGSETQY
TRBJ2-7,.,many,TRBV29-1,SVRIVGGYDEQY
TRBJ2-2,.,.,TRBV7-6,ANSLAHAGTGELF
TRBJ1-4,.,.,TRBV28,ASRLQGPDEKLF
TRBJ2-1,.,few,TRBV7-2,ASSGRLGEPPYNEQF
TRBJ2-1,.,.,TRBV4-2,ASSPRPLTNNEQF
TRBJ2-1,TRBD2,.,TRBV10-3,AISVLAGGPNEQI
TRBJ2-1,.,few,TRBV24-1,ATSDSPNSYNEQF
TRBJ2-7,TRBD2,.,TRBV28,ASSAVAGGAYEQY
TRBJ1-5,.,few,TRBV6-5,ASSPDSSGRNQPQH
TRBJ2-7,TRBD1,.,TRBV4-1,ASSPRLDREFPEQY
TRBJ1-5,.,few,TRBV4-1,ASSQDGVGYQPQH
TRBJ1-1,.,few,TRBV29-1,SVDFGGAGGAF
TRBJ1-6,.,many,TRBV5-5,ASSLSGGSSYNSPLH
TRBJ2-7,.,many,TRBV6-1,ASRQAEESYEQY
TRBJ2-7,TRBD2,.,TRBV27,ASSLSVGLAGGGYYYEQY
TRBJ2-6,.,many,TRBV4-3,ASSQDKGRRSGANVLT
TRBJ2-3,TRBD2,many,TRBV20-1,SASMPGTRLGDTQY
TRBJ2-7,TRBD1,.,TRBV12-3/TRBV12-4,ASSLGSAGGEEQY
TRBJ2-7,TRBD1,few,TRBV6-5,ASSSNRDSDYEQY
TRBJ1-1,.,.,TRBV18,ASSTEMNTEAF
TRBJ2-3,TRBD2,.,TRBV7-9,ASNIGGGEADTQY